These 27 T cell receptor beta chains were sequenced from one sample in a study of cytomegalovirus exposure and HLA in healthy donors. This PCR relied on a set of 60 Vbeta primers and 13 Jbeta primers. Sequencing was performed with immunoSEQ multiplex PCR; in TCRdb, only in-frame clones are kept and a portion is missing. The sample has roughly 110,000 clones; 65% to 80% are singletons. Sequencing was performed on PBMCs. All receptors derive from a man in his thirties or forties in good health and CMV-seropositive.

This chain joins TRBV27 and TRBJ2-3, with TRBD2 matching over 12 bases. This CDR3 comprises 16 residues. Losses at the gene ends were 3 bases for V and 4 bases for J; bases not matched to a gene: 5. Germline loops: CDR1 MNHEY, CDR2 SMNVEV (reference sequence). The chain's CDR3 is CASSFLASGGADTQYF. The DNA of the CDR3 is TGTGCCAGCAGTTTTTTGGCTAGCGGGGGGGCAGATACGCAGTATTTT.

The chain has TRBV2 and TRBJ1-2, with D perhaps TRBD1 (6 bases). Germline V CDR1 and CDR2: SNHLY, FYNNEI. The V end was cut by 4 bases, the J end by 8 bases, with 11 bases between. CDR3 length: 12 amino acids. CDR3 sequence: CASSGQEGGYTF. The CDR3 bases are TGTGCCAGCAGTGGACAGGAAGGGGGCTACACCTTC.

For this clone: Other DNA sequences within the sample encode an identical CDR3. The chain couples TRBV15 to TRBJ2-7; a possible D gene is TRBD1 (5 bases). V lost 1 base and J lost 6, with 10 bases in between. The CDR3 has 13 amino acids. Germline V CDR1 and CDR2: LNHNV, YYDKDF (reference sequence). This chain's CDR3 is CATSRGLQGEQYF. The CDR3 DNA reads as TGTGCCACCAGCAGAGGGCTGCAGGGCGAGCAGTACTTC.

This sequence joins TRBV30 and TRBJ1-3; D gene unclear. Germline V lookup: CDR1 GTSNPN, CDR2 SVGIG (reference sequence). The CDR3 loop spans 11 amino acids. Written as DNA, the CDR3 is TGTGCATACAACGGGGGAAACACCATATATTTT. This translates into CAYNGGNTIYF.

The chain carries TRBV18 and TRBJ1-2; TRBD1 might be the D (5 bases). Trimming removed 6 bases at V and 0 bases at J, with 14 bases between. The CDR3 runs to 15 residues. The germline V gene has CDR1 KGHSH and CDR2 LQKENI. CDR3 region: CASSPTGLSNYGYTF. The CDR3 region has the DNA TGTGCCAGCTCCCCAACAGGTCTTTCTAACTATGGCTACACCTTC. Looking up the rest from reference TRBV18 and TRBJ1-2 gives the full variable domain: NAGVMQNPRHLVRRRGQEARLRCSPMKGHSHVYWYRQLPEEGLKFMVYLQKENIIDESGMPKERFSAEFPKEGPSILRIQQVVRGDSAAYFCASSPTGLSNYGYTFGSGTRLTVV.

The chain uses TRBV6-1 and TRBJ2-2; D gene unclear. Germline V gene sequence: CDR1 MNHNS, CDR2 SASEGT. V lost 6 bases and J 0 bases, leaving 11 bases between the germline ends. The CDR3 length is 15 residues. CDR3 sequence (DNA): TGTGCCAGCAGCGGAGACCGTACGAACACCGGGGAGCTGTTTTTT. Encoded protein: CASSGDRTNTGELFF.

The table lists this clone with a few counts. The chain links TRBV19 to TRBJ1-4; no clear D. V lost 5 bases and J lost 5, with 6 bases in between. There are 12 residues in the CDR3. CDR1 and CDR2 (germline): LNHDA, SQIVND (reference sequence). The chain's CDR3 is CASSPVNEKLFF. CDR3 DNA sequence: TGTGCCAGTAGTCCTGTGAATGAAAAACTGTTTTTT. Together with reference TRBV19 and TRBJ1-4, the CDR3 gives the full variable domain: DGGITQSPKYLFRKEGQNVTLSCEQNLNHDAMYWYRQDPGQGLRLIYYSQIVNDFQKGDIAEGYSVSREKKESFPLTVTSAQKNPTAFYLCASSPVNEKLFFGSGTQLSVL.

The chain links TRBV7-9 to TRBJ2-5; 9 bases are a match to TRBD2. Germline CDR1 reads SEHNR; CDR2 reads FQNEAQ (reference sequence). This CDR3 has 19 amino acids. Germline trimming cut 4 bases from V and 0 bases from J; bases unmatched to any gene: 15. CDR3 sequence (DNA): TGTGCCAGCAGCTCCGAATTCGCCCTAGCGGGGAGGTACCAAGAGACCCAGTACTTC. Amino acid sequence: CASSSEFALAGRYQETQYF. Full variable domain (outside the CDR3, taken from reference TRBV7-9 and TRBJ2-5): DTGVSQNPRHKITKRGQNVTFRCDPISEHNRLYWYRQTLGQGPEFLTYFQNEAQLEKSRLLSDRFSAERPKGSFSTLEIQRTEQGDSAMYLCASSSEFALAGRYQETQYFGPGTRLLVL.

The V and J genes are TRBV2 and TRBJ2-7; D is unresolved. V lost 2 bases, J lost 5 bases, and 10 bases lay in between. Germline V gene data show CDR1 as SNHLY and CDR2 as FYNNEI. The CDR3 spans 13 residues. Here the CDR3 DNA reads TGTGCCAGCAGTGAACAGACTTTCCACGAGCAGTACTTC. Amino acids: CASSEQTFHEQYF. Drawing the rest from reference TRBV2 and TRBJ2-7, the complete variable domain is EPEVTQTPSHQVTQMGQEVILRCVPISNHLYFYWYRQILGQKVEFLVSFYNNEISEKSEIFDDQFSVERPDGSNFTLKIRSTKLEDSAMYFCASSEQTFHEQYFGPGTRLTVT.

This chain connects TRBV6-5 to TRBJ1-5, with a possible D match to TRBD1 (5 bases). The CDR3 contains 15 residues. V lost 5 bases, J lost 8 bases, and 19 bases lay in between. The germline CDR1 and CDR2 sequences are MNHEY and SVGAGI. This chain's CDR3 is CASSGERDLVEPQHF. DNA for the CDR3: TGTGCCAGCAGTGGGGAGCGGGACCTGGTTGAGCCCCAGCATTTT.

The chain recombines TRBV28 with TRBJ1-2, with TRBD1 as a possible D gene (5 bases). This CDR3 spans 16 amino acids. V lost 2 bases and J lost 0, with 13 bases in between. In germline, CDR1 is MDHEN, CDR2 SYDVKM. The chain's CDR3 is CASSLGPRETNYGYTF. The CDR3 DNA follows: TGTGCCAGCAGTTTAGGTCCCAGGGAAACTAACTATGGCTACACCTTC.

CDR3 nucleotide sequence: TGTGCCATCAGTGGGAGTTACCAAGAGACCCAGTACTTC. Amino acids: CAISGSYQETQYF. This rearrangement joins TRBV10-3 to TRBJ2-5; unclear D gene. This CDR3 comprises 13 residues. V lost 4 bases and J 0 bases, leaving 6 bases between the germline ends. Germline values: CDR1 ENHRY, CDR2 SYGVKD.

The chain couples TRBV5-1 to TRBJ2-1, with D perhaps TRBD2 (5 bases). Germline CDR1 SGHRS, CDR2 YFSETQ. V shed 0 bases and J shed 8 bases, with 12 bases lying between them. This CDR3 region has 14 residues. CDR3 amino acids: CASSLGGLRDEQFF. CDR3 nucleotides: TGCGCCAGCAGCTTGGGCGGGTTGCGCGATGAGCAGTTCTTC.

The chain combines TRBV6-6 with TRBJ2-2, with a tentative D call TRBD1 (7 bases). Between the trimmed V and J ends, which lost 5 bases and 5 bases, there was a span of 15 bases. Germline V CDR1 and CDR2: MNHNY, SVGAGI (reference sequence). The CDR3 totals 15 residues. The CDR3 is CASSPLQGGTGELFF. In nucleotides, the CDR3 is TGTGCCAGCAGTCCCTTGCAGGGGGGAACCGGGGAGCTGTTTTTT.

This sequence joins TRBV10-3 and TRBJ2-2, with D perhaps matching TRBD2 (6 bases). Germline CDR1 reads ENHRY; CDR2 reads SYGVKD. Trimming left V 6 bases short and J 0 bases short, with 11 bases between. The CDR3 consists of 15 residues. CDR3 residues: CAISGERANTGELFF. The CDR3 DNA reads as TGTGCCATCAGCGGGGAGCGGGCGAACACCGGGGAGCTGTTTTTT.

The gene calls are TRBV5-1 and TRBJ2-7; D gene ambiguous. V lost 0 bases, J lost 4 bases, and 8 bases lay in between. Per germline, CDR1 SGHRS and CDR2 YFSETQ. This CDR3 is 13 amino acids long. In DNA form, the CDR3 reads TGCGCCAGCAGCTTGGCCGGGTTTTACGAGCAGTACTTC. Protein product: CASSLAGFYEQYF. The variable domain in full, with the rest retrieved from reference TRBV5-1 and TRBJ2-7, is KAGVTQTPRYLIKTRGQQVTLSCSPISGHRSVSWYQQTPGQGLQFLFEYFSETQRNKGNFPGRFSGRQFSNSRSEMNVSTLELGDSALYLCASSLAGFYEQYFGPGTRLTVT.

The gene calls are TRBV10-3 and TRBJ1-5; 8 positions match TRBD1. Germline CDR1 ENHRY, CDR2 SYGVKD. The length of the CDR3 is 13 residues. V trimming: 6 bases; J trimming: 7 bases; junction bases outside the gene matches: 5. The CDR3 protein is CAISPGQGQPQHF. As DNA, the CDR3 is TGTGCCATCAGCCCCGGACAGGGACAGCCCCAGCATTTT.

The V gene is TRBV7-9, the J gene TRBJ2-1; 8 nucleotides align to TRBD1. The CDR3 totals 15 residues. V lost 0 bases, J lost 7 bases, and 5 bases stayed unmatched. Germline CDR1 and CDR2: SEHNR and FQNEAQ (reference sequence). The chain's CDR3 is CASSLARGLGNEQFF. DNA of the CDR3: TGTGCCAGCAGCTTAGCCAGGGGGCTAGGGAATGAGCAGTTCTTC. Combining the CDR3 with reference TRBV7-9 and TRBJ2-1 gives the whole variable domain DTGVSQNPRHKITKRGQNVTFRCDPISEHNRLYWYRQTLGQGPEFLTYFQNEAQLEKSRLLSDRFSAERPKGSFSTLEIQRTEQGDSAMYLCASSLARGLGNEQFFGPGTRLTVL.

CDR3 amino acids: CASSQSPGGYEQYF. The CDR3 DNA reads TGTGCCAGCAGCCAGTCGCCAGGGGGGTACGAGCAGTACTTC. The chain uses TRBV4-2 and TRBJ2-7; possibly TRBD1 for D (7 bases). The CDR3 contains 14 residues. The V gene lost 3 bases and the J gene lost 4 bases, with 13 bases spanning the gap. In germline, CDR1 is LGHNA, CDR2 YNFKEQ.

The chain recombines TRBV28 with TRBJ1-2; D might be TRBD1 (6 bases). Germline CDR1 reads MDHEN; CDR2 reads SYDVKM. V lost 7 bases and J 5 bases, leaving 17 bases between the germline ends. The CDR3 has 14 residues. The DNA for the CDR3 is TGTGCCAGCACCCCGGGGGGGGCCGCGTATGGCTACACCTTC. Its protein product is CASTPGGAAYGYTF.

The J gene is TRBJ1-2, the V gene TRBV5-1, with D perhaps matching TRBD1 (6 bases). Trimming left V 1 base short and J 4 bases short, with 11 bases between. Germline CDR1 reads SGHRS; CDR2 reads YFSETQ. The CDR3 loop spans 14 amino acids. CDR3 protein: CASSLSGDAYGYTF. Written as DNA, the CDR3 is TGCGCCAGCAGCTTGTCAGGGGATGCCTATGGCTACACCTTC.

The chain carries TRBV11-2 and TRBJ2-6; D gene ambiguous. CDR1 is SGHAT and CDR2 is FQNNGV in the germline V gene. V was trimmed by 1 base and J by 0 bases, leaving 7 bases between them. This CDR3 is 16 amino acids long. CDR3 in DNA: TGTGCCAGCAGCTTAGTTCGCAGCTCTGGGGCCAACGTCCTGACTTTC. It codes for CASSLVRSSGANVLTF.

This clone was counted a single time. The V and J genes are TRBV5-1 and TRBJ1-2; D possibly corresponds to TRBD1 (5 bases). V was pared by 0 bases and J by 4 bases, with 7 bases between. CDR3 length: 13 amino acids. The germline CDR1 and CDR2 sequences are SGHRS and YFSETQ. The chain's CDR3 is CASSLDQGYGYTF. CDR3 nucleotides: TGCGCCAGCAGCTTGGATCAGGGCTATGGCTACACCTTC.

This chain uses TRBV28 with TRBJ2-3; maybe TRBD2 (7 bases). The CDR3 length is 14 residues. Germline V lookup: CDR1 MDHEN, CDR2 SYDVKM. Between the trimmed V and J ends, which lost 10 bases and 2 bases, there was a span of 16 bases. The CDR3 loop reads CAINSGTHTDTQYF. The CDR3 region has the DNA TGTGCCATCAACAGCGGGACACACACAGATACGCAGTATTTT. The full variable domain, completed using reference TRBV28 and TRBJ2-3, is DVKVTQSSRYLVKRTGEKVFLECVQDMDHENMFWYRQDPGLGLRLIYFSYDVKMKEKGDIPEGYSVSREKKERFSLILESASTNQTSMYLCAINSGTHTDTQYFGPGTRLTVL.

For the CDR3, the DNA is TGTGCCACCACCCTAGGTCTTCGGACTGAAGCTTTCTTT. Its translation is CATTLGLRTEAFF. The J gene is TRBJ1-1, the V gene TRBV19; D gene unclear. Trimming pared 10 bases from V and 5 bases from J, leaving 17 bases between. The CDR3 runs 13 residues. Germline loops: CDR1 LNHDA, CDR2 SQIVND (reference sequence). Combining the CDR3 with reference TRBV19 and TRBJ1-1 gives the whole variable domain DGGITQSPKYLFRKEGQNVTLSCEQNLNHDAMYWYRQDPGQGLRLIYYSQIVNDFQKGDIAEGYSVSREKKESFPLTVTSAQKNPTAFYLCATTLGLRTEAFFGQGTRLTVV.

The rearrangement uses TRBV7-9 and TRBJ1-6; TRBD1 agrees at 10 bases. Germline-derived CDR1 and CDR2 are SEHNR and FQNEAQ (reference sequence). The V gene end was trimmed by 2 bases and the J gene end by 10 bases; junction bases not matched to a gene: 5. This CDR3 is built from 15 residues. The CDR3 spells CASSLLGTGDSPLHF. The CDR3 DNA sequence: TGTGCCAGCAGCTTATTGGGGACAGGGGACTCACCCCTCCACTTT.

The rearrangement uses TRBV18 and TRBJ2-4; unclear D gene. The CDR3 is 14 residues long. Trimming pared 2 bases from V and 7 bases from J, leaving 12 bases between. CDR1 and CDR2 from the germline V gene are KGHSH and LQKENI. CDR3 in amino acids: CASSPGPGDNIQYF. The CDR3 DNA reads TGTGCCAGCTCACCAGGCCCAGGCGATAACATTCAGTACTTC.